This TCR beta chain is from a study of T cells in tumors after PD-1 blockade. Study overall: Treatment was either pembrolizumab 200 mg every 3 weeks or cemiplimab 350 mg every 2 weeks. Blood samples averaged roughly 120,000 templates (range about 24,679-260,000) and 36,536 unique clonotypes. The study, taken as a whole, reports: About 41% of tumor TCR clonotypes were also found in blood.

Template: tumor biopsy or peripheral blood genomic DNA, about 600-6,004 ng per sample. With regard to this clone: Its antigen is unknown.

Produced via immunoSEQ multiplex PCR; TCRdb's table is partial and in-frame only. Among tens of thousands of clones listed, 73% were seen once. Germline values: CDR1 SNHLY, CDR2 FYNNEI. There are 15 residues in the CDR3. V shed 6 bases and J 4 bases; nucleotides not matched to a gene: 7. The specimen comprised PBMCs, sampled after anti-PD-1 treatment. The receptor comes from a human donor with basal cell carcinoma. The chain couples TRBV2 to TRBJ1-5, with 9 bases matching TRBD1. DNA for the CDR3: TGTGCCAGCAGAACGGGACAGGGAGGAAATCAGCCCCAGCATTTT. Translating it yields CASRTGQGGNQPQHF.